This TCR beta chain was found in a study of CD8+ T cells in alopecia areata. Study-level background: Treated patients were dosed with oral tofacitinib, taking 5 to 10 mg twice daily.

Trimming took off 3 bases at V and 4 bases at J, with 6 bases between the two ends. This CDR3 comprises 12 residues. Germline assignment: CDR1 SGDLS and CDR2 YYNGEE. Extraction and reverse transcription of RNA yielded cDNA as the sequencing template. Assay used: immunoSEQ multiplex PCR; TCRdb lists only in-frame clones, some missing. In the table there are about 180,000 clones, about 63% of which are singletons. V usage is TRBV9 and J usage is TRBJ2-3; D gene uncertain. The receptor was isolated from a human donor with alopecia areata. The sample was CD4+ T cells sorted from blood, taken at week 0. Here the CDR3 reads CASSALADTQYF. In nucleotides, the CDR3 is TGTGCCAGCAGCGCCCTAGCAGATACGCAGTATTTT.